This T cell receptor (beta chain) emerged from a study of T cell responses to AZD1222 COVID-19 vaccine. V gave up 7 bases and J gave up 10 bases, with 17 bases separating them. Germline assignment: CDR1 MDHEN and CDR2 SYDVKM. The CDR3 sequence is 14 residues long. Assay used: immunoSEQ multiplex PCR; TCRdb lists only in-frame clones, some missing. In the table there are roughly 56,000 clones, about four fifths of which are singletons. The starting material was peripheral blood, obtained 28 days after the second AZD1222 dose. The chain employs TRBV28 and TRBJ1-6; tentative D call: TRBD1 (5 bases). The sequence derives from an adult who received the AZD1222 COVID-19 vaccine. The CDR3 region is CASNLGGNRSPLHF. The CDR3 DNA sequence: TGTGCCAGCAATCTCGGGGGGAACAGATCACCCCTCCACTTT.